This is a list of T cell receptor beta chains from one sample in a study of cytomegalovirus exposure and HLA in healthy donors. Assay: immunoSEQ multiplex PCR; the TCRdb copy retains only in-frame clones and omits some. Seen here are 120,000 to 150,000 clones, around 77% observed once, and the top ten hold 4.5% to 6%. Sequenced input: PBMCs. The receptors shown here come from a woman aged 45 to 65 in good health and CMV-seronegative. Both conserved end residues are part of each CDR3.

J gene: TRBJ2-1; V gene: TRBV5-1; CDR3 protein: CASSAHQGGGSYNEQFF
J gene: TRBJ2-1; V gene: TRBV15; CDR3 protein: CATSRPLAGGYNEQFF
J gene: TRBJ2-7; V gene: TRBV2; CDR3 protein: CASNSLGGSYEQYF
J gene: TRBJ2-3; V gene: TRBV6-5; CDR3 protein: CASSLLRPQRDTQYF
J gene: TRBJ2-5; V gene: TRBV27; CDR3 protein: CASSLSGYQETQYF
J gene: TRBJ1-3; V gene: TRBV4-1; CDR3 protein: CASSQGKLHAGNTIYF
J gene: TRBJ1-5; V gene: TRBV5-4; CDR3 protein: CASSRDRGNQPQHF
J gene: TRBJ1-6; V gene: TRBV19; CDR3 protein: CASSPTYRASYNSPLHF
J gene: TRBJ2-7; V gene: TRBV28; CDR3 protein: CASSLTGTGGSEQYF
J gene: TRBJ2-7; V gene: TRBV20-1; CDR3 protein: CSANQGYEQYF
J gene: TRBJ2-1; V gene: TRBV7-3; CDR3 protein: CASSLAGTPGREQFF
J gene: TRBJ1-1; V gene: TRBV12-5; CDR3 protein: CASGPNLNTEAFF
J gene: TRBJ2-3; V gene: TRBV19; CDR3 protein: CASSGPFRGGTDTQYF
J gene: TRBJ1-5; V gene: TRBV5-6; CDR3 protein: CASSFRGTHQPQHF
J gene: TRBJ2-7; V gene: TRBV11-1; CDR3 protein: CASSPTGEVGQYF
J gene: TRBJ1-3; V gene: TRBV5-6; CDR3 protein: CASSLRLSGTGNTIYF
J gene: TRBJ2-1; V gene: TRBV7-2; CDR3 protein: CASSLVGGGSYNEQFF
J gene: TRBJ2-1; V gene: TRBV7-9; CDR3 protein: CASSPGGREEQFF
J gene: TRBJ1-2; V gene: TRBV5-4; CDR3 protein: CASSPGQGWYGYTF
J gene: TRBJ2-7; V gene: TRBV6-5; CDR3 protein: CASSYRPDFYEQYF
J gene: TRBJ2-5; V gene: TRBV10-3; CDR3 protein: CAISESRGETQYF
J gene: TRBJ2-5; V gene: TRBV7-8; CDR3 protein: CASSPDSLQETQYF
J gene: TRBJ2-6; V gene: TRBV21-1; CDR3 protein: CASSKESGLRVSGANVLTF
J gene: TRBJ2-7; V gene: TRBV2; CDR3 protein: CASREGQGSSYEQYF
J gene: TRBJ2-2; V gene: TRBV7-6; CDR3 protein: CASSDPGPGELFF
J gene: TRBJ1-1; V gene: TRBV11-1; CDR3 protein: CASSQTENTEAFF
J gene: TRBJ1-1; V gene: TRBV30; CDR3 protein: CAGNSFVVAGTEAFF
J gene: TRBJ1-5; V gene: TRBV28; CDR3 protein: CASSQGGKSNQPQHF
J gene: TRBJ2-7; V gene: TRBV2; CDR3 protein: CASSHDRGPKDEVYEQYF
J gene: TRBJ2-5; V gene: TRBV5-1; CDR3 protein: CASSFTVEETQYF
J gene: TRBJ2-2; V gene: TRBV27; CDR3 protein: CASSRVPGLSNTGELFF
J gene: TRBJ1-1; V gene: TRBV6-5; CDR3 protein: CASSRGGLDTEAFF